The rows below give T cell receptor beta chains drawn from one sample of a study of cytomegalovirus exposure and HLA in healthy donors. The method was immunoSEQ multiplex PCR; TCRdb's version includes in-frame clones alone and lacks a portion of them. The sample records some 130,000 clones, approximately 80% being singletons. Sequenced sample: PBMCs. The receptors were gathered from a man in his thirties or forties in good health and CMV-seronegative. The CDR3 runs from the conserved cysteine through the conserved F or W. The D gene is left open where the match is weak. A clone size is listed for some rows: how often the clone was seen (once, few, many), or a class if it is expanded.

j_call clone_size v_call d_call cdr3_nt cdr3_aa
TRBJ1-3 - TRBV7-6 - TGTGCCAGCAGCCTTGCAGGAGGGCTCTCTTCCGGAAACACCATATATTTT CASSLAGGLSSGNTIYF
TRBJ2-1 - TRBV2 - TGTGCCAGCAGTGAAATGGCCAATTCCTACAATGAGCAGTTCTTC CASSEMANSYNEQFF
TRBJ1-3 few TRBV5-5 - TGTGCCAGCAGCTTGGGCCTCGGGGGAAACACCATATATTTT CASSLGLGGNTIYF
TRBJ2-3 few TRBV9 TRBD2 TGTGCCAGCAGCGTAAAGCTAGAGACTAGCGGGACAGATACGCAGTATTTT CASSVKLETSGTDTQYF
TRBJ1-1 - TRBV7-9 TRBD1 TGTGCCAGCAGCTTAGCGCTAAGGGGACAGGGGAGCACTGAAGCTTTCTTT CASSLALRGQGSTEAFF
TRBJ2-3 - TRBV19 - TGTGCCAGTAGTCCCCGGGCGGACAGCCCCACAGATACGCAGTATTTT CASSPRADSPTDTQYF
TRBJ1-2 - TRBV18 - TGTGCCAGCTCACCACAGGCCAGACTATTTTATGGCTACACCTTC CASSPQARLFYGYTF
TRBJ1-5 - TRBV6-5 - TGTGCCAGCGGGCGGACAGTTCGTCAGCCCCAGCATTTT CASGRTVRQPQHF
TRBJ2-1 - TRBV19 TRBD2 TGTGCCAGTAGTTTAACCAGGACTAGCGGGAAATACAATGAGCAGTTCTTC CASSLTRTSGKYNEQFF
TRBJ2-1 few TRBV13 TRBD2 TGTGCCAGCAGTTACGGCGGGAGGGGGGGAAACAATGAGCAGTTCTTC CASSYGGRGGNNEQFF
TRBJ2-3 - TRBV2 - TGTGCCAGCAGGCGGGACTTCACAGATACGCAGTATTTT CASRRDFTDTQYF
TRBJ2-7 - TRBV6-6 TRBD1 TGTGCCAGCAGTTACGAGGGGACAGGGTCCTACGAGCAGTACTTC CASSYEGTGSYEQYF